Given below is one T cell receptor beta chain in context. The antigen remains unidentified. This record belongs to a study of T cells in narcolepsy. As for the study in general: Donors had narcolepsy type 1 or type 2, or were healthy controls.

The table came from immunoSEQ multiplex PCR; TCRdb's copy has only in-frame clones and leaves some out. The repertoire consists of 9,500 to 14,000 clones, with 90% to 95% occurring once and the leading ten covering 0.85% to 1.3%. The V end was cut by 1 base, the J end by 10 bases, with 10 bases between. The CDR3 totals 12 residues. Germline CDR1 SNHLY, CDR2 FYNNEI. Overall study findings and caveats: Healthy controls reportedly lacked the autoreactive clonotypes serially found in patients' blood. Comparing one patient's CSF and blood CD4+ clonotypes highlighted HCRT- and TRIB2-specific autoreactive clonotypes.

The TCR originated in a human donor with narcolepsy. The sample taken for sequencing was CD45RA- memory CD4+ T cells from PBMCs. The chain has TRBV2 and TRBJ1-1; no clear D. The CDR3 region is CASSEGGARAFF. The CDR3 DNA reads TGTGCCAGCAGTGAAGGGGGTGCGCGAGCTTTCTTT.